The entry below gives a single T cell receptor (beta chain) sequence along with its context. J was trimmed by 0 bases and V by 5 bases; bases with no gene match: 17. CDR1 SQVTM and CDR2 ANQGSEA come from the germline V gene. This CDR3 is built from 18 residues. This record comes from a study of shared clonotypes between healthy human individuals. Genomic DNA of every subset was divided equally among multiple immunoSEQ plates. Produced via immunoSEQ multiplex PCR; TCRdb's table is partial and in-frame only. The sample yields about 1 million clones, about 80% seen once. The chain carries TRBV29-1 and TRBJ1-1, with TRBD1 identical over 8 bases. The sequencing input was memory CD4+ T cells from PBMCs. The subset: CD45RA-negative fraction. The clonotype originates from a man between 18 and 29 years old in good health. Some clones in this sample may be carry-over from other donors' samples. CDR3 nucleotides: TGCAGCGTTCTCACCCTGCGACAGGGGAAACTAATGAACACTGAAGCTTTCTTT. Its protein is CSVLTLRQGKLMNTEAFF.